These 23 T cell receptor beta chains came from one sample sequenced in a study of CD8 T cells in ankylosing spondylitis. TCRdb re-derived calls from the 5' RACE reads in MiXCR, one entry per CDR3 protein. The sample yields around 90,000 distinct CDR3 sequences, approximately 30% seen once. Input material: blood, either unsorted or a sorted T cell fraction (not recorded which). The receptors stem from a male donor with ankylosing spondylitis or in good health (not recorded which).

This sequence joins TRBV5-6 and TRBJ2-5; TRBD2 agrees at 13 bases. CDR1 and CDR2 (germline): SGHDT, YYEEEE. The junction had 4 bases not matched to a gene; V was cut back by 2 bases and J by 0 bases. The CDR3 consists of 17 residues. In DNA form, the CDR3 reads TGTGCCAGCAGCTTCCTGGGACTAGCGGGGTACCAAGAGACCCAGTACTTC. Translating gives CASSFLGLAGYQETQYF.

This clonotype was seen more than once but under ten times. The rearrangement uses TRBV5-1 and TRBJ2-7, with 7 positions matching TRBD1. V was clipped by 4 bases and J by 1 base; unmatched bases: 14. CDR3 size: 17 residues. The germline V gene encodes CDR1 SGHRS and CDR2 YFSETQ. CDR3 sequence: CASSARSHRGPSYEQYF. In DNA form, the CDR3 reads TGCGCCAGCAGCGCGCGATCCCACAGGGGCCCATCCTACGAGCAGTACTTC.

This clonotype turned up a few times. The chain links TRBV12-3 or TRBV12-4 to TRBJ1-5, with 8 bases lining up with TRBD1. This CDR3 has 14 residues. J lost 4 bases, V lost 4 bases, and 3 bases had no gene match. CDR3 amino acids: CASSWTGKNQPQHF. In DNA, the CDR3 is TGTGCCAGCAGTTGGACAGGGAAGAATCAGCCCCAGCATTTT.

This chain uses TRBV5-1 with TRBJ2-3; no clear D. V lost 0 bases, J lost 2 bases, and 7 bases lay in between. The CDR3 consists of 14 residues. The germline CDR1 and CDR2 sequences are SGHRS and YFSETQ. The CDR3, as DNA: TGCGCCAGCAGCTTGGGACGATCCACAGATACGCAGTATTTT. It is translated as CASSLGRSTDTQYF.

This chain links TRBV2 with TRBJ1-4; D gene uncertain. Germline CDR1 and CDR2: SNHLY and FYNNEI. The CDR3 totals 14 residues. The V end lost 6 bases, the J end lost 4 bases, and 12 bases lay between the germline ends. Written as DNA, the CDR3 is TGTGCCAGCAGACTAATACGGGATAATGAAAAACTGTTTTTT. Translated: CASRLIRDNEKLFF. The full variable domain, its missing parts supplied by reference TRBV2 and TRBJ1-4, is EPEVTQTPSHQVTQMGQEVILRCVPISNHLYFYWYRQILGQKVEFLVSFYNNEISEKSEIFDDQFSVERPDGSNFTLKIRSTKLEDSAMYFCASRLIRDNEKLFFGSGTQLSVL.

This clonotype was recorded at least ten times. V gene TRBV10-3 combines with J gene TRBJ2-4; D remains ambiguous. The germline V gene encodes CDR1 ENHRY and CDR2 SYGVKD. The CDR3 contains 13 residues. The V end lost 0 bases, the J end lost 2 bases, and 2 bases lay between the germline ends. The CDR3 DNA reads TGTGCCATCAGTGAGTCGTCCAAAAACATTCAGTACTTC. Translated: CAISESSKNIQYF.

This clonotype was counted between two and nine times. The V gene is TRBV11-1, the J gene TRBJ2-7; no reliable D call. Trimming took off 4 bases at V and 3 bases at J, with 10 bases between the two ends. The CDR3 extends over 13 amino acids. Germline V gene lookup returns CDR1 SGHAT and CDR2 FQDESV (reference sequence). The chain's CDR3 is CASSSLVLYEQYF. In nucleotides, the CDR3 is TGTGCCAGCAGCTCCCTGGTCCTCTACGAGCAGTACTTC.

In its sample, this clonotype was seen a few times. The chain carries TRBV27 and TRBJ1-5, with no clear D. In germline, CDR1 is MNHEY, CDR2 SMNVEV (reference sequence). The CDR3 loop spans 15 amino acids. Trimming removed 6 bases from V and 1 base from J, with 13 bases in between. Here the CDR3 reads CASRPNRRSNQPQHF. CDR3 bases: TGTGCCAGCAGGCCTAATAGGAGAAGCAATCAGCCCCAGCATTTT.

This rearrangement joins TRBV5-1 to TRBJ2-1; D not certain. The V gene's germline CDR1 is SGHRS and CDR2 YFSETQ. Trimming shortened V by 0 bases and J by 4 bases, and 14 bases separated the two germline ends. The CDR3 extends over 16 amino acids. This chain's CDR3 is CASSLEGHPPYNEQFF. The CDR3, as DNA: TGCGCCAGCAGCTTGGAAGGGCATCCCCCATACAATGAGCAGTTCTTC.

The rearrangement joins TRBV11-3 to TRBJ2-2; no reliable D call. The CDR3 consists of 13 residues. The germline CDR1 and CDR2 sequences are SGHNT and YENEEA. The V end was cut by 1 base, the J end by 4 bases, with 4 bases between. CDR3: CASSLGGTGELFF. The CDR3 DNA follows: TGTGCCAGCAGCTTAGGGGGCACCGGGGAGCTGTTTTTT.

The chain has TRBV5-1 and TRBJ1-6, with a tentative D call TRBD1 (5 bases). This CDR3 has 15 residues. V lost 0 bases and J 8 bases, leaving 12 bases between the germline ends. Germline CDR1 is SGHRS and CDR2 is YFSETQ. In DNA, the CDR3 is TGCGCCAGCAGCTTGGGACAGTCCAGGGATTCACCCCTCCACTTT. It encodes CASSLGQSRDSPLHF. Together with reference TRBV5-1 and TRBJ1-6, the CDR3 gives the full variable domain: KAGVTQTPRYLIKTRGQQVTLSCSPISGHRSVSWYQQTPGQGLQFLFEYFSETQRNKGNFPGRFSGRQFSNSRSEMNVSTLELGDSALYLCASSLGQSRDSPLHFGNGTRLTVT.

This clonotype appeared a few times. The chain carries TRBV2 and TRBJ1-1; D remains unclear. The CDR3 is 12 amino acids. Trimming pared 1 base from V and 10 bases from J, leaving 10 bases between. Looked up from germline, CDR1 is SNHLY and CDR2 is FYNNEI. DNA of the CDR3: TGTGCCAGCAGTGAAGTGGTACAGAGAGCTTTCTTT. It codes for CASSEVVQRAFF.

This chain uses TRBV5-1 with TRBJ2-2; D is ambiguous. With 4 bases removed from V and 4 bases from J, the gap between germline ends came to 11 bases. The CDR3 sequence is 14 residues long. CDR1 is SGHRS, CDR2 YFSETQ, per germline. The CDR3 reads CASSVVGGTGELFF. In DNA, the CDR3 is TGCGCCAGCAGCGTCGTAGGCGGCACCGGGGAGCTGTTTTTT.

The chain is built from TRBV9 and TRBJ2-7; D is unresolved. The CDR3 is made up of 14 amino acids. Per germline, CDR1 SGDLS and CDR2 YYNGEE. V dropped 0 bases and J dropped 0 bases, with 7 bases sitting between them. CDR3 region: CASSVGTYSYEQYF. The CDR3, as DNA: TGTGCCAGCAGCGTAGGTACGTACTCCTACGAGCAGTACTTC.

The chain links TRBV5-8 to TRBJ1-5; 11 nucleotides line up with TRBD1. Germline V lookup: CDR1 SGHTS, CDR2 YDEGEE. There are 16 residues in the CDR3. Unmatched junction bases numbered 5, after V lost 4 bases and J lost 2 bases. CDR3 in amino acids: CASSGGTGGGNQPQHF. In DNA, the CDR3 is TGTGCCAGCAGCGGGGGGACAGGGGGAGGCAATCAGCCCCAGCATTTT.

V usage is TRBV27 and J usage is TRBJ1-1; D is uncertain. The V gene's germline CDR1 is MNHEY and CDR2 SMNVEV (reference sequence). The CDR3 contains 12 residues. Trimming removed 5 bases from V and 6 bases from J, with 10 bases in between. The CDR3 DNA is TGTGCCAGCAGTGGCCTAGTCCCTGAAGCTTTCTTT. It codes for CASSGLVPEAFF.

Ten or more counts support this clonotype. The V and J genes are TRBV6-5 and TRBJ1-2; possibly TRBD1 for D (5 bases). In germline, CDR1 is MNHEY, CDR2 SVGAGI. The CDR3 runs to 13 residues. Trimming shortened V by 4 bases and J by 7 bases, and 13 bases separated the two germline ends. CDR3 protein: CASSSVPGFGYTF. The CDR3 DNA is TGTGCCAGCAGTTCCGTCCCAGGGTTTGGCTACACCTTC.

As to this clonotype: The junction differs from germline at one of its ends, possibly a read error. J is TRBJ1-4 and V is TRBV12-3 or TRBV12-4; possibly TRBD1 for D (5 bases). CDR3 length equals 12 residues. The CDR3 bases are TGTGCCACCCAGGGTTTTGATGAGAAACTGTTTTTT. This encodes CATQGFDEKLFF.

This clonotype was counted between two and nine times. This chain connects TRBV19 to TRBJ2-6, with 10 bases matching TRBD1. This CDR3 comprises 17 residues. Germline V lookup: CDR1 LNHDA, CDR2 SQIVND (reference sequence). The junction had 6 bases not matched to a gene; V was cut back by 6 bases and J by 1 base. CDR3 sequence (DNA): TGTGCCAGTAGCGACAGGGGGCTGAGGTCTGGGGCCAACGTCCTGACTTTC. Its protein product is CASSDRGLRSGANVLTF.

This clonotype was seen repeatedly, ten times or more. The chain combines TRBV9 with TRBJ2-1; maybe TRBD2 (5 bases). V lost 0 bases to trimming and J lost 8 bases, with 15 bases between them. CDR1 is SGDLS, CDR2 YYNGEE, per germline. This CDR3 comprises 15 residues. The CDR3 spells CASSVAGLVKDEQFF. CDR3 bases: TGTGCCAGCAGCGTAGCAGGACTGGTAAAGGATGAGCAGTTCTTC. The complete variable domain, with remaining parts taken from reference TRBV9 and TRBJ2-1, reads DSGVTQTPKHLITATGQRVTLRCSPRSGDLSVYWYQQSLDQGLQFLIQYYNGEERAKGNILERFSAQQFPDLHSELNLSSLELGDSALYFCASSVAGLVKDEQFFGPGTRLTVL.

This rearrangement joins TRBV5-1 to TRBJ2-7, with D perhaps matching TRBD1 (6 bases). The CDR3 runs to 15 residues. V gave up 5 bases and J gave up 0 bases, with 15 bases separating them. In germline, CDR1 is SGHRS, CDR2 YFSETQ. CDR3 sequence: CASSQRGILSYEQYF. The DNA for the CDR3 is TGCGCCAGCAGTCAGAGGGGGATTCTCTCCTACGAGCAGTACTTC.

The genes are TRBV24-1 and TRBJ1-5, with TRBD1 as a possible D gene (6 bases). The germline V and J ends were trimmed by 12 bases and 9 bases, with 20 bases remaining between them. Germline V lookup: CDR1 KGHDR, CDR2 SFDVKD. This CDR3 is built from 13 residues. Here the CDR3 DNA reads TGTGCCCCAAGAGAGGGGGAATGTACGCCCCAGCATTTT. It translates to CAPREGECTPQHF.

The rearrangement joins TRBV5-1 to TRBJ2-2, with D maybe TRBD2 (6 bases). CDR3 length: 16 residues. Germline V lookup: CDR1 SGHRS, CDR2 YFSETQ. The V end lost 4 bases, the J end lost 0 bases, and 13 bases lay between the germline ends. The CDR3 reads CASSVVGLANTGELFF. The CDR3 DNA follows: TGCGCCAGCAGCGTGGTGGGACTGGCGAACACCGGGGAGCTGTTTTTT.